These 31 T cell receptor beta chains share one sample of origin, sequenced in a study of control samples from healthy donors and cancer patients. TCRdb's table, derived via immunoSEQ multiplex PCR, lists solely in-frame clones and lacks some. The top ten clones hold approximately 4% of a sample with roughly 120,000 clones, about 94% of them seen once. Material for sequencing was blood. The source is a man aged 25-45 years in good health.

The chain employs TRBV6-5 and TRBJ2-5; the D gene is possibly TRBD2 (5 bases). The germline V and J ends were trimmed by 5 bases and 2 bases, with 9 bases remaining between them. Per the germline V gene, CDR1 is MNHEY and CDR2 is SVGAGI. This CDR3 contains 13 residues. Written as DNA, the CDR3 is TGTGCCAGCAGTACTCTAGCTCAAGAGACCCAGTACTTC. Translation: CASSTLAQETQYF.

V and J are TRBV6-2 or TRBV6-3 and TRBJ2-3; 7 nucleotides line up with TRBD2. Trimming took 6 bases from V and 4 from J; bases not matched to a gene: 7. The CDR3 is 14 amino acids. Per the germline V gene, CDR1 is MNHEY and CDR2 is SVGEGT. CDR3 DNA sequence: TGTGCCAGCAGCCCCGGCCGGGGGGCAGATACGCAGTATTTT. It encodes CASSPGRGADTQYF.

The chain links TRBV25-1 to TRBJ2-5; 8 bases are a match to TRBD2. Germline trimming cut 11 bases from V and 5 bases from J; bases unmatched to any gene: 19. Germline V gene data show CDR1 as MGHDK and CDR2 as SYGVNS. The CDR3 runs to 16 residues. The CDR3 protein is CAGFGGGPRGAETQYF. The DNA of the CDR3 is TGTGCCGGCTTCGGGGGGGGGCCACGTGGGGCCGAGACCCAGTACTTC.

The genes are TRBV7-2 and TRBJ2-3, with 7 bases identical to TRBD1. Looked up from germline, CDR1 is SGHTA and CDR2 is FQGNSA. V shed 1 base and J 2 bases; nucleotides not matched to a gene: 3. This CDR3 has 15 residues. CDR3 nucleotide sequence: TGTGCCAGCAGCTTAGAAAGGGGGCTCACAGATACGCAGTATTTT. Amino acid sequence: CASSLERGLTDTQYF. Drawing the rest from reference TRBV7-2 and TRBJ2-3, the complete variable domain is GAGVSQSPSNKVTEKGKDVELRCDPISGHTALYWYRQSLGQGLEFLIYFQGNSAPDKSGLPSDRFSAERTGGSVSTLTIQRTQQEDSAVYLCASSLERGLTDTQYFGPGTRLTVL.

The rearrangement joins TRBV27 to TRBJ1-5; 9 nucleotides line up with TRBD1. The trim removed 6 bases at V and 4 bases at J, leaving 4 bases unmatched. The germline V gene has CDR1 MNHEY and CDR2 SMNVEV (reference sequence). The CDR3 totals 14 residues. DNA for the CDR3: TGTGCCAGCAGACTGACAGGGGGGAATCAGCCCCAGCATTTT. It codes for CASRLTGGNQPQHF.

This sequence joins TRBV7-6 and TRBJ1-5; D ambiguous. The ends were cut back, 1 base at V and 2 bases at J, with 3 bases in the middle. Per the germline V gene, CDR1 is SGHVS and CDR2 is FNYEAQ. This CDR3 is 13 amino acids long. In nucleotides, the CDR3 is TGTGCCAGCAGCTTAGGGCGCAATCAGCCCCAGCATTTT. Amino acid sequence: CASSLGRNQPQHF.

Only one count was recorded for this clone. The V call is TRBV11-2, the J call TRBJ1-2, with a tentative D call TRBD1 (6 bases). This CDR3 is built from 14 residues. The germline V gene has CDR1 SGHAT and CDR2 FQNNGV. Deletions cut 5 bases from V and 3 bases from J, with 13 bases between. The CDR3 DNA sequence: TGTGCCAGCAGCCCTACCGGGACACACTATGGCTACACCTTC. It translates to CASSPTGTHYGYTF.

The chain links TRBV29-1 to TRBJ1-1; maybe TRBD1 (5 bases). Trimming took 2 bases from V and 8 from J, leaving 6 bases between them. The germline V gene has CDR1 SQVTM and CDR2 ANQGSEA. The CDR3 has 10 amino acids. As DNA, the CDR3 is TGCAGCGTTGAATGGGGGGAAGCTTTCTTT. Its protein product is CSVEWGEAFF.

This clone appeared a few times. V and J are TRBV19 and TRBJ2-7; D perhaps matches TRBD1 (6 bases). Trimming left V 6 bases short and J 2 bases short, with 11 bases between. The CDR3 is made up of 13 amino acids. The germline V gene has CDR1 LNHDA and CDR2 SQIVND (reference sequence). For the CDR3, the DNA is TGTGCCAGTAGGGACAGTTTAACCTACGAGCAGTACTTC. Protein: CASRDSLTYEQYF. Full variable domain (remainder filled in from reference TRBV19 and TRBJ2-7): DGGITQSPKYLFRKEGQNVTLSCEQNLNHDAMYWYRQDPGQGLRLIYYSQIVNDFQKGDIAEGYSVSREKKESFPLTVTSAQKNPTAFYLCASRDSLTYEQYFGPGTRLTVT.

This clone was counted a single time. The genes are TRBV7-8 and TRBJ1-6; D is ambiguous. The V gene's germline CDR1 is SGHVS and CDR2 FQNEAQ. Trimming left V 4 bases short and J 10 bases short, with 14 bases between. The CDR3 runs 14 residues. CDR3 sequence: CASSWERGSSPLHF. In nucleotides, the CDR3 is TGTGCCAGCAGCTGGGAACGAGGTAGCTCACCCCTCCACTTT.

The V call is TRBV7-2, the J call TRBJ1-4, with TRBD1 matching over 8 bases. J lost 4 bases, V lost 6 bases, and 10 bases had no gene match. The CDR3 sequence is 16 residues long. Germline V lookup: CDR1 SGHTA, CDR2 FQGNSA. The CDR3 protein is CASRRGLGQGNEKLFF. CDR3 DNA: TGTGCCAGCAGAAGGGGCCTAGGACAGGGTAATGAAAAACTGTTTTTT.

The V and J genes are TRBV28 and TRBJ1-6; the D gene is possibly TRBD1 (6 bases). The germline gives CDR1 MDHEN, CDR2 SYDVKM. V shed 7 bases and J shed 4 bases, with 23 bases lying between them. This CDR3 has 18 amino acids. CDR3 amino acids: CASKPLRGAGAYNSPLHF. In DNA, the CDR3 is TGTGCCAGCAAACCCCTCCGGGGGGCGGGGGCATATAATTCACCCCTCCACTTT.

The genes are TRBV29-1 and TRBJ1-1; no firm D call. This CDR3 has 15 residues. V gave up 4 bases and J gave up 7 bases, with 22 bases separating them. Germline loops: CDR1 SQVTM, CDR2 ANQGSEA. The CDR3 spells CSVALLEGDEDEAFF. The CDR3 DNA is TGCAGCGTTGCCCTCTTAGAGGGAGATGAGGATGAAGCTTTCTTT.

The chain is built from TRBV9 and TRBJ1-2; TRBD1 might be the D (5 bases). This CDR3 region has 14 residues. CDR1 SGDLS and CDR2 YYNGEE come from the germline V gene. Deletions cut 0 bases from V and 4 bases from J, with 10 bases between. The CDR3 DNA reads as TGTGCCAGCAGCGTAGGGGGGGATGCCTATGGCTACACCTTC. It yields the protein CASSVGGDAYGYTF.

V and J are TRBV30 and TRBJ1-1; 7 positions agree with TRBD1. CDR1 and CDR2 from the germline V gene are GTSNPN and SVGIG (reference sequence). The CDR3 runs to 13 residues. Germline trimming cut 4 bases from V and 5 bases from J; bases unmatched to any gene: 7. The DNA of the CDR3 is TGTGCCTGGACTCCACAGGGGTGGACTGAAGCTTTCTTT. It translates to CAWTPQGWTEAFF.

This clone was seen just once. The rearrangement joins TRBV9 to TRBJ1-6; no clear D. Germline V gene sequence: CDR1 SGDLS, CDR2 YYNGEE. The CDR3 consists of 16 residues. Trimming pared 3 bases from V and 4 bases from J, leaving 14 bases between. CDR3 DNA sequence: TGTGCCAGCAGCGCGCTGGGGAGGGAATATAATTCACCCCTCCACTTT. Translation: CASSALGREYNSPLHF.

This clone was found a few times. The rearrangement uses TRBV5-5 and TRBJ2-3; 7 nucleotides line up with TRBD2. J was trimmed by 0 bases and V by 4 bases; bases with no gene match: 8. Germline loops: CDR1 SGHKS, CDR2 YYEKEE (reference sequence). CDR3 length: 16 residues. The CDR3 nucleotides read TGTGCCAGCAGCCTTGTGGGGGGGGTGAGCACAGATACGCAGTATTTT. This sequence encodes CASSLVGGVSTDTQYF.

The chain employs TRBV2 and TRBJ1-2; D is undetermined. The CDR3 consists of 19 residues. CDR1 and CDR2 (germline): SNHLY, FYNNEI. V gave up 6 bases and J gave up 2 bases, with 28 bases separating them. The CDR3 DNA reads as TGTGCCAGCAGCGGCAGGCAGATATTATCCTTAGGAACAAACTATGGCTACACCTTC. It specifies CASSGRQILSLGTNYGYTF.

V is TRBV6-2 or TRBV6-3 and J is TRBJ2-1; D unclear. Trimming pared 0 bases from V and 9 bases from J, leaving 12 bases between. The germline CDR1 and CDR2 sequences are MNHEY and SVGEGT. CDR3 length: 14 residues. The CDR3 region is CASSYSRSVAEQFF. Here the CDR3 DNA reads TGTGCCAGCAGTTACTCGAGGTCGGTAGCTGAGCAGTTCTTC.

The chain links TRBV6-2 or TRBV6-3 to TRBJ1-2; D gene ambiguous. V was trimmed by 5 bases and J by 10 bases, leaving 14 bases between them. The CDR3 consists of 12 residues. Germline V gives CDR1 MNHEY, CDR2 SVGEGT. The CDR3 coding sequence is TGTGCCAGCAGTGCTGGTTCGTGGGCCTACACCTTC. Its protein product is CASSAGSWAYTF.

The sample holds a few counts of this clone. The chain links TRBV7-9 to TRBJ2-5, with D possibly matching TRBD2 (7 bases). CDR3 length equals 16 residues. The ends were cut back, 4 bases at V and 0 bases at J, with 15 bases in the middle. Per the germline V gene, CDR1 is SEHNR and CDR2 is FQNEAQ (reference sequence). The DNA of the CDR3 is TGTGCCAGCAGCTCTCGGGGGGCAGGGAACCAAGAGACCCAGTACTTC. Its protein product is CASSSRGAGNQETQYF.

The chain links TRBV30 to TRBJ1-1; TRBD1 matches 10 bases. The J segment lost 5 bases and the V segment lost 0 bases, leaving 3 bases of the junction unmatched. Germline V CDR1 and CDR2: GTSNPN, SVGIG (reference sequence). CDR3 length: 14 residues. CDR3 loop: CAWSVTGGRTEAFF. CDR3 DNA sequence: TGTGCCTGGAGTGTGACAGGGGGCAGGACTGAAGCTTTCTTT. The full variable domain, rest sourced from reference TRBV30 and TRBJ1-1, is SQTIHQWPATLVQPVGSPLSLECTVEGTSNPNLYWYRQAAGRGLQLLFYSVGIGQISSEVPQNLSASRPQDRQFILSSKKLLLSDSGFYLCAWSVTGGRTEAFFGQGTRLTVV.

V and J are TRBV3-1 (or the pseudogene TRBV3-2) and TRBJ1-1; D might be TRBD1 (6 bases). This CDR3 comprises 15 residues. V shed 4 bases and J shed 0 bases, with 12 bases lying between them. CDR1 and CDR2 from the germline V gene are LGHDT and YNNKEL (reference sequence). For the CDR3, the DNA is TGTGCCAGCAGCCGGCGGGACACGATGAACACTGAAGCTTTCTTT. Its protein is CASSRRDTMNTEAFF.

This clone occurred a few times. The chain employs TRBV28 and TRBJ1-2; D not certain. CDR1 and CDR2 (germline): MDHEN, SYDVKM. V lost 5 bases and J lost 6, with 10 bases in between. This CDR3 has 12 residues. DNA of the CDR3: TGTGCCAGCAGTGCCCTGAGCGATGGCTACACCTTC. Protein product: CASSALSDGYTF.

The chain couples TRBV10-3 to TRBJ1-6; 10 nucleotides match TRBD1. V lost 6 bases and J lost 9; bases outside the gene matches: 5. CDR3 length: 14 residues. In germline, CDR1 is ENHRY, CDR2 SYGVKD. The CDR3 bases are TGTGCCATCAGCTCGACAGGGGGCGGTTCACCCCTCCACTTT. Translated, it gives CAISSTGGGSPLHF.

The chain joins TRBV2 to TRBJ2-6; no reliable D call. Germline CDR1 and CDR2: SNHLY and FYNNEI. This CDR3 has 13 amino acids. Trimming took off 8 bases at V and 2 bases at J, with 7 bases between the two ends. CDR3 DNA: TGTGCCAGCCACCCAACTGGGGCCAACGTCCTGACTTTC. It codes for CASHPTGANVLTF.

The CDR3 region is CASSRNTGELFF. The CDR3 DNA sequence: TGTGCCAGCAGTAGGAACACCGGGGAGCTGTTTTTT. The rearrangement joins TRBV25-1 to TRBJ2-2, with D unresolved. Between the trimmed V and J ends, which lost 5 bases and 1 base, there was a span of 2 bases. There are 12 residues in the CDR3. Germline V lookup: CDR1 MGHDK, CDR2 SYGVNS.

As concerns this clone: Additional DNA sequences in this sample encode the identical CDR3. Here the CDR3 DNA reads TGTGCCTGGAGTCACCGGGGCAATCAGCCCCAGCATTTT. This codes for CAWSHRGNQPQHF. This chain connects TRBV30 to TRBJ1-5; D remains unclear. This CDR3 comprises 13 residues. From germline, CDR1 is GTSNPN and CDR2 SVGIG (reference sequence). The V and J ends lost 2 bases and 2 bases respectively, with 7 bases between them.

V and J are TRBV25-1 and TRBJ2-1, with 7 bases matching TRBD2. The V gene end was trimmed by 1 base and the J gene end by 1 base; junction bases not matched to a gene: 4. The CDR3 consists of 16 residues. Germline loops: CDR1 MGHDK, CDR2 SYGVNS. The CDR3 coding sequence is TGTGCCAGCAGTGAATCTGGGCGGGGGTCCTACAATGAGCAGTTCTTC. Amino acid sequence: CASSESGRGSYNEQFF. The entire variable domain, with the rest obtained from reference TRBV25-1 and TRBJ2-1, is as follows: EADIYQTPRYLVIGTGKKITLECSQTMGHDKMYWYQQDPGMELHLIHYSYGVNSTEKGDLSSESTVSRIRTEHFPLTLESARPSHTSQYLCASSESGRGSYNEQFFGPGTRLTVL.

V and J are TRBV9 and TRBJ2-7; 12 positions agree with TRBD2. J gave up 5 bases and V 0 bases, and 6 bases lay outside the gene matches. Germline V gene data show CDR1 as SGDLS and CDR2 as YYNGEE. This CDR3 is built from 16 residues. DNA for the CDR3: TGTGCCAGCAGCGTAGGACTAGCGGGGGCCGGGAACGAGCAGTACTTC. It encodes CASSVGLAGAGNEQYF.

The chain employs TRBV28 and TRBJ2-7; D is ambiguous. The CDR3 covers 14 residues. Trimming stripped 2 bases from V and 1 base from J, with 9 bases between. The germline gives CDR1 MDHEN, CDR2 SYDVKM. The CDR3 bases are TGTGCCAGCAGTTTAGTCGGGCTGTCCTACGAGCAGTACTTC. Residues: CASSLVGLSYEQYF. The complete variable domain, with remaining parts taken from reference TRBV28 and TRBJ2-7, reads DVKVTQSSRYLVKRTGEKVFLECVQDMDHENMFWYRQDPGLGLRLIYFSYDVKMKEKGDIPEGYSVSREKKERFSLILESASTNQTSMYLCASSLVGLSYEQYFGPGTRLTVT.